This T cell receptor beta chain was sequenced during a study of blood T cell repertoires in COVID-19. Study overall: Specimens from acute and convalescent COVID-19 originated in the United States, Italy and Spain. Sample material is recorded as cDNA or gDNA derived from T cells, B-cell-depleted T cells, or PBMCs.

The CDR3 sequence is 18 residues long. J gave up 0 bases and V 6 bases, and 11 bases lay outside the gene matches. Germline V lookup: CDR1 MNHEY, CDR2 SMNVEV (reference sequence). Authors' analysis steps: Amplifying reference gene primers gave estimates of nucleated cell counts. Generated by immunoSEQ multiplex PCR, the TCRdb table keeps only in-frame clones and is missing some. V, J and clone size reflect that table, while D and trimming were determined from the DNA. This table has approximately 180,000 clones, roughly 89% appearing once. The V gene is TRBV27, the J gene TRBJ2-3; the match to TRBD2 covers 11 bases. This TCR came from a woman aged 40 to 50 with acute COVID-19. Sample: PBMCs or T cells enriched from blood (not recorded which). The CDR3 DNA sequence: TGTGCCAGCAGAACTAGACTAGCGGGAACTGATAGCACAGATACGCAGTATTTT. Amino acid sequence: CASRTRLAGTDSTDTQYF.